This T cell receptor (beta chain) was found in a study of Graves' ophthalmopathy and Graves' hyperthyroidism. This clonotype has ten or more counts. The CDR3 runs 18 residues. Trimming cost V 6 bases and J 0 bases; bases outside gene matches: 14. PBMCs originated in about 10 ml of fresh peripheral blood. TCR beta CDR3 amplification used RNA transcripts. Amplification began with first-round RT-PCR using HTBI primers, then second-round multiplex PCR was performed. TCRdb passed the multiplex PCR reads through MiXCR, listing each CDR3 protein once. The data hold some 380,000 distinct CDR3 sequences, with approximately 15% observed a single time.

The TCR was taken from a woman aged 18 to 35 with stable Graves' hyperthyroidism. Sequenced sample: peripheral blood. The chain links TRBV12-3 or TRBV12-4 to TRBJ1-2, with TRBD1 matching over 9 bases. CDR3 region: CASSLDRGWALSNYGYTF. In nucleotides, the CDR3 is TGTGCCAGCAGCCTGGACAGGGGTTGGGCACTTTCTAACTATGGCTACACCTTC.